This TCR beta chain was found in a study of read filtering for tumor transcriptome and immune sequencing. Study-level points and caveats: About four fifths of IR-seq clonotypes had a single read, yet these held about 3.6% of reads.

This library used approximately 370 ng RNA and molecular barcoded adaptors spanning alpha/delta and beta/gamma chains. Using its own MiXCR run on the reads, TCRdb lists one record per CDR3 protein. The sample lists roughly 68,000 distinct CDR3 sequences; more than 11% were seen once. This clonotype was observed at least ten times. Its specificity is not known. The CDR3 is made up of 14 amino acids. The sample taken for sequencing was a population of CD138-negative cells sorted from bone marrow. This receptor was taken from a donor over 35 with multiple myeloma. The chain is built from TRBV21-1 and TRBJ2-5; the D call of TRBD1 is as the table states it, not checked on the DNA. TRBV21-1 is annotated as a pseudogene. The CDR3 region is CASSKGQGGETQYF. The CDR3 DNA reads as TGTGCCAGCAGCAAGGGGCAGGGGGGAGAGACCCAGTACTTC.